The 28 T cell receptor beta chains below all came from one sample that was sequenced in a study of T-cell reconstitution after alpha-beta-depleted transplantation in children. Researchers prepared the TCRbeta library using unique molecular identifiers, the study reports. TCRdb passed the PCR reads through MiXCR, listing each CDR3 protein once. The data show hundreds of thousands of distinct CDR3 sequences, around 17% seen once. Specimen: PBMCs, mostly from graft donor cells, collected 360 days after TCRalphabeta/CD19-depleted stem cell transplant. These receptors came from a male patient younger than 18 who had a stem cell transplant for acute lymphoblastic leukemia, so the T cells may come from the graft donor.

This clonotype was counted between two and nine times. The CDR3 loop is CASRSYKGPPNSQPQHF. As DNA, the CDR3 is TGTGCCAGTAGATCTTACAAGGGACCTCCGAACAGCCAGCCCCAGCATTTT. This chain connects TRBV19 to TRBJ1-5, with D tentatively TRBD1 (5 bases). Germline lookup yields CDR1 LNHDA and CDR2 SQIVND (reference sequence). Trimming took 6 bases from V and 7 from J, leaving 25 bases between them. CDR3 length: 17 amino acids.

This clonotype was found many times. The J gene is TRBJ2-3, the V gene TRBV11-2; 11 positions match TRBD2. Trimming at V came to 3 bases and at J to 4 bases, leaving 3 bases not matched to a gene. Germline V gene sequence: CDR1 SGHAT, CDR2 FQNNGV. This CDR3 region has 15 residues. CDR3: CASSFTSGRADTQYF. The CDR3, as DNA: TGTGCCAGCAGCTTTACTAGCGGGAGAGCAGATACGCAGTATTTT. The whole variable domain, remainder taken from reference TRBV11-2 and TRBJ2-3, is EAGVAQSPRYKIIEKRQSVAFWCNPISGHATLYWYQQILGQGPKLLIQFQNNGVVDDSQLPKDRFSAERLKGVDSTLKIQPAKLEDSAVYLCASSFTSGRADTQYFGPGTRLTVL.

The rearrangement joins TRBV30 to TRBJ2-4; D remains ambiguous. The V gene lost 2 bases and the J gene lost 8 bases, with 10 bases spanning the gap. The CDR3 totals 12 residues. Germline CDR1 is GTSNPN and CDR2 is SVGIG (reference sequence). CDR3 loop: CAWSSGWDIQYF. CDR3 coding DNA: TGTGCCTGGAGTAGTGGGTGGGACATTCAGTACTTC.

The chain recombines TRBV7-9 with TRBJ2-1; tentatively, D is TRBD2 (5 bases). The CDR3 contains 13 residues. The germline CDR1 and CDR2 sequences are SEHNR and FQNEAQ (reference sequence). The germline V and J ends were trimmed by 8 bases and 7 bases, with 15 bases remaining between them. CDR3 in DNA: TGTGCCAGCGAGAGGGCTGAATGGAATGAGCAGTTCTTC. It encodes CASERAEWNEQFF.

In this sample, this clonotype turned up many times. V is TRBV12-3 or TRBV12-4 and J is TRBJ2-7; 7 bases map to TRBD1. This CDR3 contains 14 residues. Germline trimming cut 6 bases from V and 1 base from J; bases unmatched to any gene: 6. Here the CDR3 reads CASREGGPSYEQYF. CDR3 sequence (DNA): TGTGCCAGCAGAGAAGGGGGCCCTTCCTACGAGCAGTACTTC.

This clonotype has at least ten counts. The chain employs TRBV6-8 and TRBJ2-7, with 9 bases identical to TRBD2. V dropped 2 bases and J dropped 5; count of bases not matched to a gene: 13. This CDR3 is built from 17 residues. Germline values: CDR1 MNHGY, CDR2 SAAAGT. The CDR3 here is CASSYRGGRAKPNEQYF. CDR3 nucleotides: TGTGCCAGCAGTTACCGCGGCGGGAGGGCCAAGCCTAACGAGCAGTACTTC.

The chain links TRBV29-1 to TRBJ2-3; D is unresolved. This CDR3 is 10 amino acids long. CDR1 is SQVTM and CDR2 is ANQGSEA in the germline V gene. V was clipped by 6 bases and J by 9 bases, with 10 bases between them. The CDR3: CSVYRMTQYF. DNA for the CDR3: TGCAGCGTCTACCGTATGACGCAGTATTTT.

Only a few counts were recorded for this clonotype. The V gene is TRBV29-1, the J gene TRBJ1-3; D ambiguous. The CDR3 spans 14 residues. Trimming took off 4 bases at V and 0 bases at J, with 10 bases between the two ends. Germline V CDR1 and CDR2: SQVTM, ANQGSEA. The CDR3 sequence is CSVVSRYSGNTIYF. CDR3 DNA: TGCAGCGTTGTGTCGAGATACTCTGGAAACACCATATATTTT. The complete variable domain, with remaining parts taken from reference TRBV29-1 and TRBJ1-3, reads SAVISQKPSRDICQRGTSLTIQCQVDSQVTMMFWYRQQPGQSLTLIATANQGSEATYESGFVIDKFPISRPNLTFSTLTVSNMSPEDSSIYLCSVVSRYSGNTIYFGEGSWLTVV.

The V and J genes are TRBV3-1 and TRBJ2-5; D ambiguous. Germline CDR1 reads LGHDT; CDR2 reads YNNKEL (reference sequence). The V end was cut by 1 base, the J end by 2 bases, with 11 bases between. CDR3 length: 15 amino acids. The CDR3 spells CASSQGWTWQETQYF. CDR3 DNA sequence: TGTGCCAGCAGCCAAGGTTGGACCTGGCAAGAGACCCAGTACTTC.

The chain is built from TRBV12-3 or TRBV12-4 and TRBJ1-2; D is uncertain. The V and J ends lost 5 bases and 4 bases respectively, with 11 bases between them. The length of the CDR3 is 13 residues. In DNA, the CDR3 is TGTGCCAGCAGTCTAACAGAGTTCTATGGCTACACCTTC. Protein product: CASSLTEFYGYTF.

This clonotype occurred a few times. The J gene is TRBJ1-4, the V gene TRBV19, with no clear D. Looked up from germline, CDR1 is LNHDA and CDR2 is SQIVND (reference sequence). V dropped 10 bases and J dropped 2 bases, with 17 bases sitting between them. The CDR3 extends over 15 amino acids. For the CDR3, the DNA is TGTGCCACCAGAGCCTCCTGGAGGACTAATGAAAAACTGTTTTTT. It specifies CATRASWRTNEKLFF.

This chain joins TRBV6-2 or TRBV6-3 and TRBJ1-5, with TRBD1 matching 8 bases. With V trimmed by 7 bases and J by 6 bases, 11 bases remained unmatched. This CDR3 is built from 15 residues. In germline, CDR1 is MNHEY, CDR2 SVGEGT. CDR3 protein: CASNRTGRIGQPQHF. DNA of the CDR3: TGTGCCAGCAACAGGACAGGGAGAATAGGTCAGCCCCAGCATTTT.

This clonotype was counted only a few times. As DNA, the CDR3 is TGTGCCAGCACCCAGAGAGAGCAGTTCTTC. It encodes CASTQREQFF. The chain has TRBV2 and TRBJ2-1, with D uncertain. CDR1 and CDR2 from the germline V gene are SNHLY and FYNNEI. The CDR3 length is 10 residues. Trimming cost V 7 bases and J 10 bases, with 8 bases left between them.

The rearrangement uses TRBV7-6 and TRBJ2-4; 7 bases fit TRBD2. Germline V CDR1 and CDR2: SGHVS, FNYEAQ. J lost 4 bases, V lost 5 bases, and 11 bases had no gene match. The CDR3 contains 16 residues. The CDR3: CASSRGGLGKKNIQYF. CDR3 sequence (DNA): TGTGCCAGCAGCCGGGGCGGACTAGGGAAAAAAAACATTCAGTACTTC.

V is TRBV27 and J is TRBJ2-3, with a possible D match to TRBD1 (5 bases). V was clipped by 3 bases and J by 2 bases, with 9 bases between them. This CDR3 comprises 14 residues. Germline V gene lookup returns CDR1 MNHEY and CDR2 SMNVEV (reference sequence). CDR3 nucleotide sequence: TGTGCCAGCAGTTTTTCCAGGGACACAGATACGCAGTATTTT. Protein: CASSFSRDTDTQYF.

Here the CDR3 reads CSARGTRNKFF. The CDR3 bases are TGCAGTGCTAGAGGAACCCGGAACAAGTTCTTC. The chain has TRBV20-1 and TRBJ2-1; D not certain. CDR3 length equals 11 residues. CDR1 and CDR2 (germline): DFQATT, SNEGSKA (reference sequence). Trimming cost V 1 base and J 14 bases, with 12 bases left between them.

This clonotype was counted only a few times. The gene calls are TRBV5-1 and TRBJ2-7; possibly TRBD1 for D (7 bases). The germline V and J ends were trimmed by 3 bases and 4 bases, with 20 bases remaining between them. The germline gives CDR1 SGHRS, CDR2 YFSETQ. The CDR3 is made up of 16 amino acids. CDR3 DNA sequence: TGCGCCAGCAGCTGGCGGGACAGCTCCAGGGTTTACGAGCAGTACTTC. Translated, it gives CASSWRDSSRVYEQYF.

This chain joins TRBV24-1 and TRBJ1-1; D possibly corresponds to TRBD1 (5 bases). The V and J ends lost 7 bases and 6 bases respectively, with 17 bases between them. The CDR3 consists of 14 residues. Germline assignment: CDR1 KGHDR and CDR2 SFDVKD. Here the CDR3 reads CATRVGHGTAEAFF. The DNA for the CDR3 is TGTGCCACCAGAGTAGGCCACGGGACGGCTGAAGCTTTCTTT.

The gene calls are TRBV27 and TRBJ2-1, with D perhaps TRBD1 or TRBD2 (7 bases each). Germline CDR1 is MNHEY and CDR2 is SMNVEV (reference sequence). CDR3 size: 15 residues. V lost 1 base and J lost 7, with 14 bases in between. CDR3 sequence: CASSLWAGGGNEQFF. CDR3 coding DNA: TGTGCCAGCAGTTTATGGGCAGGGGGGGGGAATGAGCAGTTCTTC.

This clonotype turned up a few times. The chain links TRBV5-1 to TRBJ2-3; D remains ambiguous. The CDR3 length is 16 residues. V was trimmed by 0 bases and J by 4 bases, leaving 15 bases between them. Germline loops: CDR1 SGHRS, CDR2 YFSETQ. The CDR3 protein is CASSLVLGVGADTQYF. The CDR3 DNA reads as TGCGCCAGCAGCTTGGTTCTAGGAGTTGGCGCAGATACGCAGTATTTT.

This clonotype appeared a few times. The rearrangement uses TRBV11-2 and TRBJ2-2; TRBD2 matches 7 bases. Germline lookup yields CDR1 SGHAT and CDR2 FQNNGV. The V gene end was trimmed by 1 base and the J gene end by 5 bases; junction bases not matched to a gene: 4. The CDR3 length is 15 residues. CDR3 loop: CASSLVGRGTGELFF. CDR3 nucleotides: TGTGCCAGCAGCTTAGTAGGGAGGGGTACCGGGGAGCTGTTTTTT.

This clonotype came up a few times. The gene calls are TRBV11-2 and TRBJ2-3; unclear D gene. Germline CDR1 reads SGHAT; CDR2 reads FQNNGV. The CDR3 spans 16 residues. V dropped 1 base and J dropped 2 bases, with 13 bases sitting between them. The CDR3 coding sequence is TGTGCCAGCAGCTTAGGGGCCTCAGTGAACACAGATACGCAGTATTTT. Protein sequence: CASSLGASVNTDTQYF. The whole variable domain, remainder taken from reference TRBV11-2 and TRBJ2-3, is EAGVAQSPRYKIIEKRQSVAFWCNPISGHATLYWYQQILGQGPKLLIQFQNNGVVDDSQLPKDRFSAERLKGVDSTLKIQPAKLEDSAVYLCASSLGASVNTDTQYFGPGTRLTVL.

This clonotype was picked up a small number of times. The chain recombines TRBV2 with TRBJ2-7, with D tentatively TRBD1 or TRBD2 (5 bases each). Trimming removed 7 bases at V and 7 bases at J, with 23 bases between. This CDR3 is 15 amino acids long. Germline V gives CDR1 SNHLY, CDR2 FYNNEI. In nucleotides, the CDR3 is TGTGCCAGCACTGTTATAGGGACGGACCTCTGGGAGCAGTACTTC. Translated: CASTVIGTDLWEQYF.

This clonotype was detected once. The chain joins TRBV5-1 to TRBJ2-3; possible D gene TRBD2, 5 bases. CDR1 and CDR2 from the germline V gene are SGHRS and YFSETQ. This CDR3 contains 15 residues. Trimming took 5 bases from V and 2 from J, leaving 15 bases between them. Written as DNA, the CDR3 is TGCGCCAGCAGGCCGAGAGGGTTTCCCACAGATACGCAGTATTTT. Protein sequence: CASRPRGFPTDTQYF.

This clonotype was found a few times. CDR3 nucleotide sequence: TGTGCCAGCAGTTACGAACAGCCTTCTGGAAACACCATATATTTT. Its protein product is CASSYEQPSGNTIYF. The V gene is TRBV6-5, the J gene TRBJ1-3; D not resolved. Germline CDR1 is MNHEY and CDR2 is SVGAGI. Trimming took 2 bases from V and 1 from J, leaving 9 bases between them. This CDR3 is built from 15 residues.

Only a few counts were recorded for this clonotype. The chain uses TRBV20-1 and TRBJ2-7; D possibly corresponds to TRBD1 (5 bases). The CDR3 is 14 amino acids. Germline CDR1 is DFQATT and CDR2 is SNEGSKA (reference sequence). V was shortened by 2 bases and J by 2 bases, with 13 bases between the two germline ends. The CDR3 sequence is CSARPRVSPYEQYF. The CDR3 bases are TGCAGTGCTAGACCCAGGGTATCCCCCTACGAGCAGTACTTC.

CDR3 loop: CASRLSGYYNEQFF. In nucleotides, the CDR3 is TGTGCCAGCAGACTCAGCGGGTACTACAATGAGCAGTTCTTC. This rearrangement joins TRBV6-2 or TRBV6-3 to TRBJ2-1; TRBD2 is a possible D gene (6 bases). The CDR3 totals 14 residues. With 6 bases removed from V and 3 bases from J, the gap between germline ends came to 12 bases. Germline CDR1 MNHEY, CDR2 SVGEGT.

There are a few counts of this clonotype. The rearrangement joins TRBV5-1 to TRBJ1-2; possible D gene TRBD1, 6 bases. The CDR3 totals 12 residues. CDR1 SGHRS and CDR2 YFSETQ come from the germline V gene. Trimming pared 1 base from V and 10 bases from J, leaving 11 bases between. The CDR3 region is CASSLYGGNYTF. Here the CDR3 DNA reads TGCGCCAGCAGCTTGTATGGGGGCAACTACACCTTC.